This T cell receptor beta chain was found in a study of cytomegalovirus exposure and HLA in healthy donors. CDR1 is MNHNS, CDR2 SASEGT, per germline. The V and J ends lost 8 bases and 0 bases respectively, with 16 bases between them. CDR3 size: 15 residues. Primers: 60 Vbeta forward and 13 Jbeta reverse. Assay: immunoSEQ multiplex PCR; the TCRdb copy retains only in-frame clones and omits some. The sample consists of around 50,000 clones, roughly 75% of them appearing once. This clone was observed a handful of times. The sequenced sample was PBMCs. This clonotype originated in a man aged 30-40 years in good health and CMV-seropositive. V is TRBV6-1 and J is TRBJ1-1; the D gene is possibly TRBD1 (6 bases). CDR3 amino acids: CASLTDGGLNTEAFF. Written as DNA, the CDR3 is TGTGCCAGCCTGACCGACGGGGGGCTGAACACTGAAGCTTTCTTT.